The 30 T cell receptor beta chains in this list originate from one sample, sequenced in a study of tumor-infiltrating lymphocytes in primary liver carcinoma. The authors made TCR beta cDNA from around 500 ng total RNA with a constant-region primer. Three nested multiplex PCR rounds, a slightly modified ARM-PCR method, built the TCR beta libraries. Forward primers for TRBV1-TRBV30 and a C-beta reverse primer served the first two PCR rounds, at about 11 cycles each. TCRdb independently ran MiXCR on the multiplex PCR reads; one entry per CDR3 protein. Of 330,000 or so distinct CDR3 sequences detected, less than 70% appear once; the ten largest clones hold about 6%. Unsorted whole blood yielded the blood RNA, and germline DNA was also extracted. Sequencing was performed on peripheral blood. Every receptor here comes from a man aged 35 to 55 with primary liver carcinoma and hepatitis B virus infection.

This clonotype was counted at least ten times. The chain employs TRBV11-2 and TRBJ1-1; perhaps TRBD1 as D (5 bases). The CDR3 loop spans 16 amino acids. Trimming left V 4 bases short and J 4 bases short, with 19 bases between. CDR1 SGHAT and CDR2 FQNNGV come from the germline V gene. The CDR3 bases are TGTGCCAGCAGCTCCTATCTGGGGCTAGATAGCACTGAAGCTTTCTTT. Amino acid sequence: CASSSYLGLDSTEAFF.

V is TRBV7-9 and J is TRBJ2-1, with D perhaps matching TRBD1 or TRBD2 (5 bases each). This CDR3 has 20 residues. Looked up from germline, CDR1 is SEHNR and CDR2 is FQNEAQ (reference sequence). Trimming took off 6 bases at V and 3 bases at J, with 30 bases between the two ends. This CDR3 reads CASRYVGTRPLEANYNEQFF. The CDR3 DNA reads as TGTGCCAGCAGATATGTTGGGACCAGACCGCTTGAAGCGAACTACAATGAGCAGTTCTTC.

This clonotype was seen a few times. The CDR3 spells CASSLGQGADEQFF. In DNA, the CDR3 is TGCGCCAGCAGCTTGGGACAGGGGGCTGATGAGCAGTTCTTC. The chain couples TRBV5-1 to TRBJ2-1, with 10 bases lining up with TRBD1. Germline CDR1 reads SGHRS; CDR2 reads YFSETQ. Trimming cost V 0 bases and J 8 bases; bases outside gene matches: 2. The CDR3 has 14 residues.

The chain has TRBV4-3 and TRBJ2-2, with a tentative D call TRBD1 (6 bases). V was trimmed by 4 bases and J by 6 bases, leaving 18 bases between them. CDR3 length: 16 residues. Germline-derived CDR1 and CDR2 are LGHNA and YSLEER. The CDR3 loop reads CASSRRGHFSPGELFF. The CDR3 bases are TGCGCCAGCAGCCGCCGGGGACACTTCTCCCCCGGGGAGCTGTTTTTT.

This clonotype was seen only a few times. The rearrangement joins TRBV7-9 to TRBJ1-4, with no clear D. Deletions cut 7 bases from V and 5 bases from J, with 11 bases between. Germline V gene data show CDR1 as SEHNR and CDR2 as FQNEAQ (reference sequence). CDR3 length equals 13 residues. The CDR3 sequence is CASKGTENEKLFF. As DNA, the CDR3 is TGTGCCAGCAAGGGCACGGAGAATGAAAAACTGTTTTTT.

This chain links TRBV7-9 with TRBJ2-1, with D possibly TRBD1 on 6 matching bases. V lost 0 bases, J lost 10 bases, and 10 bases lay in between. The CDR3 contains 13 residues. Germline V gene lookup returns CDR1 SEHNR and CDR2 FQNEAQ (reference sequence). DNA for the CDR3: TGTGCCAGCAGCTTAGCGACTACAGGGGAGCAGTTCTTC. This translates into CASSLATTGEQFF.

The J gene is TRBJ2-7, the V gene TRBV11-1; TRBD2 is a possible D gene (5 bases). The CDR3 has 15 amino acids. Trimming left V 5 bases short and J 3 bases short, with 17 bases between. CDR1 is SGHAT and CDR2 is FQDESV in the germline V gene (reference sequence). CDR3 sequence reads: CASSVLRAPNYEQYF. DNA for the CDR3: TGTGCCAGCAGCGTCCTGCGGGCCCCGAACTACGAGCAGTACTTC.

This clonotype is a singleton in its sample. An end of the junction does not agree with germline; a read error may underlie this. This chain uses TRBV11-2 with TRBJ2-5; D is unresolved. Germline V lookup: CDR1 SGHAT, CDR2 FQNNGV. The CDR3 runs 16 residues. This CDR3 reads CVSSLVSMRTQETQYF. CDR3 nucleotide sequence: TGTGTCAGCAGCTTAGTATCCATGCGGACCCAAGAGACCCAGTACTTC. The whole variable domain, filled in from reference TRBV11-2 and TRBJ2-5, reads EAGVAQSPRYKIIEKRQSVAFWCNPISGHATLYWYQQILGQGPKLLIQFQNNGVVDDSQLPKDRFSAERLKGVDSTLKIQPAKLEDSAVYLCVSSLVSMRTQETQYFGPGTRLLVL.

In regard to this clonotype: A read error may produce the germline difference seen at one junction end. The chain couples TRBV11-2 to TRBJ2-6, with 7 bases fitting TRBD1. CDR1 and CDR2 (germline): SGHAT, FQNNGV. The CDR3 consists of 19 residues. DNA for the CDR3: TGTGCCAGCATCGGGCCCCCGGGACAGCGGCTCTCTGGGACCAACGTCCTGACTTTC. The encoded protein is CASIGPPGQRLSGTNVLTF.

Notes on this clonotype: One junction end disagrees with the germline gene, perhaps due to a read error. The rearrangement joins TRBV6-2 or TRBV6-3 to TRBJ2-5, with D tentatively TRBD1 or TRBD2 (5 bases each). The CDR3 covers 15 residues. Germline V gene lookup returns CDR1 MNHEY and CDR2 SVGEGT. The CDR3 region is CDSSLRDGSQEIQYF. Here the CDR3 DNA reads TGTGACAGCAGCCTCCGGGACGGCAGCCAAGAGATCCAGTACTTC.

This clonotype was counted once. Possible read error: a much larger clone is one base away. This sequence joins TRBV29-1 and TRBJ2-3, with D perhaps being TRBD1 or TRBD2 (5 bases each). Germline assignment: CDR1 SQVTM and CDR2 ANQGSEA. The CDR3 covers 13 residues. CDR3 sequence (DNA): TGCAGCGCCGCCGGGGCTAGCACAGATACGCGGTATTTT. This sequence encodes CSAAGASTDTRYF.

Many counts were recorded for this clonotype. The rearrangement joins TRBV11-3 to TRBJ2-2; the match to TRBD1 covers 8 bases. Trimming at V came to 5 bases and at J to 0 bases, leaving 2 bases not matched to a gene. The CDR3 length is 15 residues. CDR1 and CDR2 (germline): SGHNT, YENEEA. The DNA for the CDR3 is TGTGCCAGCAGCCTACAGGGGGCGAACACCGGGGAGCTGTTTTTT. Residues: CASSLQGANTGELFF.

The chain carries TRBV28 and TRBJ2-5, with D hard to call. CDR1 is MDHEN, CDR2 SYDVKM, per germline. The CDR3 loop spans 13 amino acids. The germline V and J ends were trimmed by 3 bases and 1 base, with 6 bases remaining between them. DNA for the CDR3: TGTGCCAGCAGTTTTGGGTTCCAAGAGACCCAGTACTTC. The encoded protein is CASSFGFQETQYF. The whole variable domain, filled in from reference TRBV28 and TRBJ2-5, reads DVKVTQSSRYLVKRTGEKVFLECVQDMDHENMFWYRQDPGLGLRLIYFSYDVKMKEKGDIPEGYSVSREKKERFSLILESASTNQTSMYLCASSFGFQETQYFGPGTRLLVL.

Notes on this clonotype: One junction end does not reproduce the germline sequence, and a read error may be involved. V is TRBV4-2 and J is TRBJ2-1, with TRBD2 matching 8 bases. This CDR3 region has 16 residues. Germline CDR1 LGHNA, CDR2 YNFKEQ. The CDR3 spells CASSHPATSAYNEQFF. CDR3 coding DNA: TGTGCCAGCAGCCACCCGGCGACTAGCGCTTACAATGAGCAATTCTTC.

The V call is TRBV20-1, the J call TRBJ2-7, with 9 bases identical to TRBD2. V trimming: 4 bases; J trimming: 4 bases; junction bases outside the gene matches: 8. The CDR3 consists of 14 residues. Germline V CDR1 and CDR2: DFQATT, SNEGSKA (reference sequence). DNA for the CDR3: TGCAGTGCTACGGGCGGAGCGGGGGGTTACGAGCAGTACTTC. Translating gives CSATGGAGGYEQYF.

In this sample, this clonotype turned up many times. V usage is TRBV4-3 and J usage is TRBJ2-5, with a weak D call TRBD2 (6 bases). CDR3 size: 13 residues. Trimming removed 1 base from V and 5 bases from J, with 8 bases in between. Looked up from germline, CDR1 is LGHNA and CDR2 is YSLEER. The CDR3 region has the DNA TGCGCCAGCAGCCAAGCACGGGGGGAGACCCAGTACTTC. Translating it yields CASSQARGETQYF.

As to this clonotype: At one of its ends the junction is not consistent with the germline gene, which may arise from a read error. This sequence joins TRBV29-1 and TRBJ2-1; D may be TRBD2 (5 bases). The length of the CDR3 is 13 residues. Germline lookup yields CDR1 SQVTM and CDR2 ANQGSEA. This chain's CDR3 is CSVDEHYPGSKFF. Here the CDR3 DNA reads TGCAGTGTTGATGAGCACTACCCGGGGTCTAAGTTCTTC.

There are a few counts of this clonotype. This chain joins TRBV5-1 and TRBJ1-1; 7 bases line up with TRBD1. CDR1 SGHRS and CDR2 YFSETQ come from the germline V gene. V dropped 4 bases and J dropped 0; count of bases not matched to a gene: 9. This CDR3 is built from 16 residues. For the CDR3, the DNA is TGCGCCAGCAGCCCACCGGGACAGATAATGAACACTGAAGCTTTCTTT. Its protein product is CASSPPGQIMNTEAFF.

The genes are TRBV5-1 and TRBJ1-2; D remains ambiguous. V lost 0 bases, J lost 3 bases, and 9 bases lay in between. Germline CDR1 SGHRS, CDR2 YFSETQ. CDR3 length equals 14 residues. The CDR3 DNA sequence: TGCGCCAGCAGCTTGGAGGGTAACTACTATGGCTACACCTTC. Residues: CASSLEGNYYGYTF.

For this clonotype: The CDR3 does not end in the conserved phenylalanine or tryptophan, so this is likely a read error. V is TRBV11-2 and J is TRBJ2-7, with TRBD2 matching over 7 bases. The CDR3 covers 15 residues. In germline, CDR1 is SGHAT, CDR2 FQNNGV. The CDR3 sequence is CASSLEGLYSDEQYL. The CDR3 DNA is TGTGCCAGCAGCCTGGAGGGACTATACTCCGACGAGCAGTACTTG.

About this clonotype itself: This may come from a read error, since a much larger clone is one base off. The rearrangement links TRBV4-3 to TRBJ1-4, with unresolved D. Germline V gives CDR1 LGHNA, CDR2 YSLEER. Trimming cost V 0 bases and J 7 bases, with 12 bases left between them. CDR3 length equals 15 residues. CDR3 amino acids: CASSQDPDYSEKLFF. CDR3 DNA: TGCGCCAGCAGCCAAGACCCCGATTATAGTGAAAAACTGTTTTTT.

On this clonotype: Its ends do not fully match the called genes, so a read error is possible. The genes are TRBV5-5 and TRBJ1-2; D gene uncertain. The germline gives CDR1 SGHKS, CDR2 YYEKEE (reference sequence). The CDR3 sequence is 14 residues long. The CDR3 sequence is CASSLEGLNYGDTF. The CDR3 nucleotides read TGTGCCAGCAGCTTGGAGGGCCTTAACTATGGCGACACCTTC.

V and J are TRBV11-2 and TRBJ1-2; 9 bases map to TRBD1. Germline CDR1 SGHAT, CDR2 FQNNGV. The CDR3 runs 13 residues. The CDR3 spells CAGSRDRDPGYTF. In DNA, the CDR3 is TGTGCTGGCAGCCGGGACAGGGATCCTGGCTACACCTTC.

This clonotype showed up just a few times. The CDR3 spells CASSLYSLRINSYEQYF. DNA of the CDR3: TGTGCCAGCAGCTTATACTCCCTTAGGATAAACTCCTACGAGCAGTACTTC. The chain has TRBV7-9 and TRBJ2-7; no reliable D call. The V gene lost 2 bases and the J gene lost 0 bases, with 17 bases spanning the gap. The CDR3 totals 17 residues. The germline CDR1 and CDR2 sequences are SEHNR and FQNEAQ (reference sequence).

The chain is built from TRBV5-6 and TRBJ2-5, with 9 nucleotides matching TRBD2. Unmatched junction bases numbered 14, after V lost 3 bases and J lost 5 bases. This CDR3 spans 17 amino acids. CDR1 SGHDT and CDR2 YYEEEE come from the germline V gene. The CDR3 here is CASSSTNDIAGEETQYF. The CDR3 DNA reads TGTGCCAGCAGCTCGACGAACGATATAGCGGGAGAGGAGACCCAGTACTTC.

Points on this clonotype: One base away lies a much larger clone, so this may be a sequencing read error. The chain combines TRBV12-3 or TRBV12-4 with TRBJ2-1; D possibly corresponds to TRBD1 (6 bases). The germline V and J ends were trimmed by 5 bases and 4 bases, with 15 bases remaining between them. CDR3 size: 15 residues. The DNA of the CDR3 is TGTGCCAGCAGTGAAACAGGGTGCAGATACAATGAGCAGTTCTTC. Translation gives CASSETGCRYNEQFF.

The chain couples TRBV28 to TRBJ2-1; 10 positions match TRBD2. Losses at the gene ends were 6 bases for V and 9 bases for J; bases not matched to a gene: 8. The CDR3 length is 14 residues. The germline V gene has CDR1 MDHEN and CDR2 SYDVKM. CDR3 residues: CASSSAGGLVEQFF. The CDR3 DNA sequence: TGTGCCAGCAGCTCAGCGGGAGGGTTAGTTGAGCAGTTCTTC. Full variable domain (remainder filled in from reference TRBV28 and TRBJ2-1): DVKVTQSSRYLVKRTGEKVFLECVQDMDHENMFWYRQDPGLGLRLIYFSYDVKMKEKGDIPEGYSVSREKKERFSLILESASTNQTSMYLCASSSAGGLVEQFFGPGTRLTVL.

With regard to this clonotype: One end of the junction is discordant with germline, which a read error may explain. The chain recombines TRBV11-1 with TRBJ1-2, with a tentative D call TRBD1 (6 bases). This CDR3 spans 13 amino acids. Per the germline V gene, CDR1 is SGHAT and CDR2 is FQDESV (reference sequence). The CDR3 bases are TGTGTCAGCAGCCCCGAGGGGGGGCGAGGCTATACCTTC. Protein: CVSSPEGGRGYTF.

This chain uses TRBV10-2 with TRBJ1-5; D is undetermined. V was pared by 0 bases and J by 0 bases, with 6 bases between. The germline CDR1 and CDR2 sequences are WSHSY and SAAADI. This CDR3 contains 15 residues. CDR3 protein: CASSESMLSNQPQHF. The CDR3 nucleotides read TGCGCCAGCAGTGAGTCGATGCTTAGCAATCAGCCCCAGCATTTT.

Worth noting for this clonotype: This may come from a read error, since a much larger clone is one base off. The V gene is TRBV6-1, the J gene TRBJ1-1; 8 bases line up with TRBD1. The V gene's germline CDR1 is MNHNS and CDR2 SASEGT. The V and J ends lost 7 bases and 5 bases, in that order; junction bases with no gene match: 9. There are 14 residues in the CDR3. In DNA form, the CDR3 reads TGTGCCAGCAATGCCCGACAGGGGAGAACTGAAGCTTTCTTT. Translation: CASNARQGRTEAFF.